This T cell receptor (beta chain) was captured in a study of blood T cell repertoires in COVID-19. About the study: Whether acute or convalescent, the COVID-19 samples came from the United States, Italy and Spain. From T cells, B-cell-depleted T cells, or PBMCs came the material, which was cDNA or gDNA.

This clone was recorded once. The trim removed 6 bases at V and 14 bases at J, leaving 12 bases unmatched. The CDR3 is 13 amino acids. The germline CDR1 and CDR2 sequences are SGHTA and FQGTGA. Per the authors' pipeline: Using reference gene primer amplification, nucleated cell counts were estimated. Assay: immunoSEQ multiplex PCR; the TCRdb copy retains only in-frame clones and omits some. The D gene and trimming were derived from the DNA, and the V and J assignments and clone size from that table. The data hold fewer than 250,000 clones, with approximately 91% observed a single time. Specimen: peripheral blood. The source is a woman in her forties with acute or convalescent COVID-19. The V call is TRBV7-3, the J call TRBJ1-1; 10 bases agree with TRBD1. CDR3 sequence reads: CASSSTGTGEPFF. Here the CDR3 DNA reads TGTGCCAGCAGTTCCACCGGGACAGGGGAGCCGTTCTTT.